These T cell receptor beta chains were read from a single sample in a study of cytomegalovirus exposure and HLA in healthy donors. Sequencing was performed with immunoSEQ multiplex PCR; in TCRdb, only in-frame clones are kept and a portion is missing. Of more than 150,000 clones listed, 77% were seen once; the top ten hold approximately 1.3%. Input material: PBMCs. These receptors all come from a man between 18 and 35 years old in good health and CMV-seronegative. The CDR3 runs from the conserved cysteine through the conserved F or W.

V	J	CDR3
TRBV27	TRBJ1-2	CATRGTGTYGYTF
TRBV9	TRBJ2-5	CASSLLGGLQETQYF
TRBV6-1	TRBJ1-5	CASRETLLQPQHF
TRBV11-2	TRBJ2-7	CASSQIDYRDRVGEQYF
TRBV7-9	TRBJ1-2	CASSFGTGGASEGYTF
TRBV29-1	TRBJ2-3	CSALGDTYTQYF
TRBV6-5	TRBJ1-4	CASSSREHGKKLFF
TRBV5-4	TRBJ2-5	CASSAGQHQETQYF
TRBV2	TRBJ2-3	CAGKTGDASDTQYF
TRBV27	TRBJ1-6	CASSLSRIGSPLHF
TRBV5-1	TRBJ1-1	CASSPGTGAPNTEAFF
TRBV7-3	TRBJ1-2	CASSSRSSRLLNF
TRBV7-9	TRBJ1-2	CASSLATGGGYTF
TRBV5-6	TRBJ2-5	CASSLAYRGRYETQYF
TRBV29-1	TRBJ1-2	CSVEGGRGDGYTF
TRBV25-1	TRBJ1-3	CASSDTGVGNTIYF
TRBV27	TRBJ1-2	CASGNGTGGDGYTF
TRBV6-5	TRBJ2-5	CASRDRETQYF